The source of this T cell receptor beta chain is a study of blood T cell repertoires in COVID-19. Study background: Acute and convalescent COVID-19 samples came from the United States, Italy and Spain. Nucleic acid was either cDNA or gDNA, and it came from T cells, B-cell-depleted T cells, or PBMCs.

The assay was immunoSEQ multiplex PCR, and TCRdb's table has in-frame clones only and misses some. The sample shows around 160,000 clones, roughly 90% of them seen only once. Germline V gene lookup returns CDR1 MNHNY and CDR2 SVGAGI (reference sequence). There are 17 residues in the CDR3. Trimming pared 5 bases from V and 0 bases from J, leaving 18 bases between. Sample: peripheral blood. The source is a man aged 60-69 years with acute or convalescent COVID-19. This sequence joins TRBV6-6 and TRBJ2-3; D possibly corresponds to TRBD2 (6 bases). CDR3 region: CASSPGDGGPSTDTQYF. The DNA of the CDR3 is TGTGCCAGCAGTCCCGGGGACGGGGGTCCTAGCACAGATACGCAGTATTTT.